This TCR beta chain derives from a study of T cell responses to AZD1222 COVID-19 vaccine. Regarding the study as a whole: It was only after the peak T cell response that any repertoires were sampled. In a largely white British group with more females than males, clonal diversity was possibly underestimated. Within unmutated variant regions lay the reported targets of nearly half of spike-specific TCRs.

Here immunoSEQ multiplex PCR was the method, and the copy in TCRdb shows in-frame clones only, minus some. The sample lists 150,000 to 200,000 clones; just over 90% were seen once. Germline V gene sequence: CDR1 MNHNY, CDR2 SVGAGI (reference sequence). CDR3 size: 14 residues. Trimming cost V 6 bases and J 11 bases, with 22 bases left between them. In regard to this clone: Its antigen is currently unknown.

The material was peripheral blood, obtained on day 0 of AZD1222 vaccination. The genes are TRBV6-6 and TRBJ1-1, with D possibly matching TRBD1 (5 bases). The receptor was isolated from an adult in good health. CDR3 sequence reads: CASSPAGAEFLAFF. The DNA of the CDR3 is TGTGCCAGCAGCCCAGCCGGGGCGGAATTTTTGGCTTTCTTT.